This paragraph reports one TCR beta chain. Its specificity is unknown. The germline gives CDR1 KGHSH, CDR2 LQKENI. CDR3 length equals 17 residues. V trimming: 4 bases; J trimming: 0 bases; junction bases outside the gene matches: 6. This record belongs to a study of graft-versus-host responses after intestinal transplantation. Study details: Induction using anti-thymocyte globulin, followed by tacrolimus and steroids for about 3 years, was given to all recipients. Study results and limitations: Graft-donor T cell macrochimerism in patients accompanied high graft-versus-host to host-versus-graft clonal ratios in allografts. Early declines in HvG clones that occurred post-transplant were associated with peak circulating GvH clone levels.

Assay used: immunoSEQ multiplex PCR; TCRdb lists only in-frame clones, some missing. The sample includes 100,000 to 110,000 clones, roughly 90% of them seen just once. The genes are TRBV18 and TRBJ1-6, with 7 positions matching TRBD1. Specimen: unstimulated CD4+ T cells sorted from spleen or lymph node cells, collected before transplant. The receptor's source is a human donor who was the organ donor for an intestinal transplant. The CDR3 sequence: CASSLLRDSSYNSPLHF. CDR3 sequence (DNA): TGTGCCAGCTCACTTCTCCGGGACAGCTCCTATAATTCACCCCTCCACTTT.